This T cell receptor beta chain was profiled in a study of identical twins. Findings and limits, study-wide: Excess twin sharing in beta out-of-frame sequences was weaker. Abundant beta clonotypes from cord blood had fewer insertions, unlike memory repertoires, which showed none.

Per germline, CDR1 SGHAT and CDR2 FQNNGV. V lost 5 bases, J lost 7 bases, and 30 bases lay in between. CDR3 length equals 19 residues. For this clonotype: Its antigen is currently unknown.

TCRdb independently ran MiXCR on the 5' RACE reads; one entry per CDR3 protein. The sample yields roughly 720,000 distinct CDR3 sequences, 18% seen once. The data were also submitted as part of a second study, on T cells expressing NK-cell markers. That report notes: All TCR beta repertoires analysed originated from sorted CD3+CD56+NKG2C+, CD3+CD56+NKG2C- and CD3+CD56-NKG2C+ T cells. Sorting was restricted to alpha-beta TCR T cells by an anti-gamma-delta TCR antibody in several experiments.

Sequences were obtained from PBMCs. The clonotype was recovered from a woman younger than 35 in good health. This chain uses TRBV11-2 with TRBJ2-1; D is unclear. The CDR3 DNA reads TGTGCCAGCAGCCCATCACCGCCGCACAGCCGATACATACAGAATGAGCAGTTCTTC. It specifies CASSPSPPHSRYIQNEQFF.